The 29 T cell receptor beta chains below all came from one sample that was sequenced in a study of blood T cell repertoires in COVID-19. Data came from immunoSEQ multiplex PCR; TCRdb stores just in-frame clones and leaves some out. The table records about 150,000 clones, 80% to 90% of them present only once. Sequencing was carried out using peripheral blood. The receptor source for this set is a woman of 80 years or more with COVID-19, enrolled during active disease.

Written as DNA, the CDR3 is TGTGCCAGCAGTTCGGGGTTAGATACGCAGTATTTT. It translates to CASSSGLDTQYF. The gene calls are TRBV6-5 and TRBJ2-3; tentative D call: TRBD2 (5 bases). The CDR3 extends over 12 amino acids. Looked up from germline, CDR1 is MNHEY and CDR2 is SVGAGI. V was shortened by 4 bases and J by 5 bases, with 7 bases between the two germline ends.

CDR3 in amino acids: CASSRDTSYEQYF. The CDR3 DNA sequence: TGTGCCAGCAGTCGGGACACTTCCTACGAGCAGTACTTC. The chain recombines TRBV27 with TRBJ2-7; D is perhaps TRBD1 (6 bases). The V and J ends lost 5 bases and 1 base respectively, with 9 bases between them. This CDR3 has 13 amino acids. Germline V gives CDR1 MNHEY, CDR2 SMNVEV (reference sequence).

The rearrangement uses TRBV9 and TRBJ1-1, with TRBD1 matching 8 bases. CDR1 SGDLS and CDR2 YYNGEE come from the germline V gene. The CDR3 totals 16 residues. J was trimmed by 3 bases and V by 0 bases; bases with no gene match: 7. The CDR3 spells CASSVGAGGVHTEAFF. The CDR3 coding sequence is TGTGCCAGCAGCGTAGGGGCAGGGGGCGTTCACACTGAAGCTTTCTTT. The full variable domain, in which reference TRBV9 and TRBJ1-1 provide the parts outside the CDR3, is DSGVTQTPKHLITATGQRVTLRCSPRSGDLSVYWYQQSLDQGLQFLIQYYNGEERAKGNILERFSAQQFPDLHSELNLSSLELGDSALYFCASSVGAGGVHTEAFFGQGTRLTVV.

V usage is TRBV9 and J usage is TRBJ2-3; 9 nucleotides line up with TRBD2. V lost 3 bases, J lost 8 bases, and 10 bases stayed unmatched. The CDR3 contains 15 residues. Per germline, CDR1 SGDLS and CDR2 YYNGEE. CDR3 bases: TGTGCCAGCAGCGCGTCCGGGACTAGCCGTAGTACGCAGTATTTT. As protein: CASSASGTSRSTQYF.

This clone has more than one count but fewer than ten. The chain employs TRBV7-9 and TRBJ2-1, with D possibly matching TRBD2 (5 bases). This CDR3 region has 13 residues. Germline CDR1 is SEHNR and CDR2 is FQNEAQ (reference sequence). Trimming left V 3 bases short and J 5 bases short, with 8 bases between. Written as DNA, the CDR3 is TGTGCCAGCAGCTTTTTCGGGAACAATGAGCAGTTCTTC. Its protein product is CASSFFGNNEQFF. Full variable domain (missing parts from reference TRBV7-9 and TRBJ2-1): DTGVSQNPRHKITKRGQNVTFRCDPISEHNRLYWYRQTLGQGPEFLTYFQNEAQLEKSRLLSDRFSAERPKGSFSTLEIQRTEQGDSAMYLCASSFFGNNEQFFGPGTRLTVL.

The chain joins TRBV5-1 to TRBJ1-2, with D perhaps TRBD1 (5 bases). Deletions cut 0 bases from V and 6 bases from J, with 12 bases between. Germline CDR1 SGHRS, CDR2 YFSETQ. The length of the CDR3 is 14 residues. The CDR3 DNA reads TGCGCCAGCAGCTTGGTGGGGGGACTCGATGGCTACACCTTC. Protein sequence: CASSLVGGLDGYTF.

This clone was observed once. The V call is TRBV7-3, the J call TRBJ2-1, with 9 bases that match TRBD2. Looked up from germline, CDR1 is SGHTA and CDR2 is FQGTGA. The V segment lost 1 base and the J segment 7 bases; nucleotides outside the gene matches: 5. This CDR3 has 15 residues. CDR3 region: CASSLKAGGFNEQFF. The CDR3 DNA sequence: TGTGCCAGCAGCTTAAAAGCGGGAGGTTTTAATGAGCAGTTCTTC.

The V call is TRBV6-2 or TRBV6-3, the J call TRBJ2-3; TRBD2 agrees at 9 bases. The J segment lost 3 bases and the V segment lost 0 bases, leaving 7 bases of the junction unmatched. The CDR3 is 17 amino acids. Germline-derived CDR1 and CDR2 are MNHEY and SVGEGT. The CDR3: CASSYSKGLAGTDTQYF. The CDR3 nucleotides are TGTGCCAGCAGTTACTCGAAAGGTCTAGCGGGGACAGATACGCAGTATTTT.

The chain employs TRBV7-9 and TRBJ1-6, with D tentatively TRBD1 (6 bases). Germline CDR1 is SEHNR and CDR2 is FQNEAQ (reference sequence). V lost 7 bases, J lost 7 bases, and 11 bases lay in between. The CDR3 has 13 amino acids. The CDR3 DNA follows: TGTGCCAGCACCCCTAGGGGGAATTCACCCCTCCACTTT. Translation: CASTPRGNSPLHF.

J is TRBJ2-1 and V is TRBV18; D not resolved. The V and J ends lost 3 bases and 0 bases respectively, with 9 bases between them. Looked up from germline, CDR1 is KGHSH and CDR2 is LQKENI. The CDR3 is 15 amino acids. In DNA, the CDR3 is TGTGCCAGCTCACCGAACTGGAGCTCCTACAATGAGCAGTTCTTC. Its protein product is CASSPNWSSYNEQFF.

The V gene is TRBV19, the J gene TRBJ2-2; 9 bases map to TRBD2. The length of the CDR3 is 17 residues. V lost 3 bases, J lost 4 bases, and 9 bases stayed unmatched. CDR1 LNHDA and CDR2 SQIVND come from the germline V gene (reference sequence). CDR3: CASSIVAGGPITGELFF. The CDR3, as DNA: TGTGCCAGTAGTATTGTTGCGGGGGGGCCGATCACCGGGGAGCTGTTTTTT.

The CDR3 region is CASAWGQASNTGELFF. The CDR3 DNA sequence: TGTGCCAGCGCCTGGGGCCAGGCCAGCAACACCGGGGAGCTGTTTTTT. This sequence joins TRBV11-2 and TRBJ2-2; D perhaps matches TRBD1 (5 bases). V lost 8 bases, J lost 2 bases, and 18 bases lay in between. CDR1 SGHAT and CDR2 FQNNGV come from the germline V gene. CDR3 size: 16 residues. Filled out from reference TRBV11-2 and TRBJ2-2, the complete variable domain reads EAGVAQSPRYKIIEKRQSVAFWCNPISGHATLYWYQQILGQGPKLLIQFQNNGVVDDSQLPKDRFSAERLKGVDSTLKIQPAKLEDSAVYLCASAWGQASNTGELFFGEGSRLTVL.

There are a few counts of this clone. The genes are TRBV6-2 or TRBV6-3 and TRBJ1-6; perhaps TRBD1 as D (6 bases). Germline CDR1 is MNHEY and CDR2 is SVGEGT. The CDR3 totals 16 residues. The V and J ends lost 0 bases and 9 bases respectively, with 15 bases between them. The CDR3 nucleotides read TGTGCCAGCAGTTACTCGACTGGGGGCGGGAGTTCACCCCTCCACTTT. It encodes CASSYSTGGGSSPLHF.

The V call is TRBV5-4, the J call TRBJ2-7; the match to TRBD2 covers 14 bases. The CDR3 covers 19 residues. CDR1 and CDR2 from the germline V gene are SGHNT and YYREEE (reference sequence). After removal of 4 bases from V and 2 bases from J, the junction contained 14 bases not matched to a gene. CDR3 region: CASSPERPGTSGRAYEQYF. In DNA, the CDR3 is TGTGCCAGCAGCCCGGAGAGACCCGGGACTAGCGGGAGAGCCTACGAGCAGTACTTC.

The chain carries TRBV2 and TRBJ2-7; no clear D. Germline CDR1 reads SNHLY; CDR2 reads FYNNEI. Trimming cost V 8 bases and J 2 bases, with 16 bases left between them. CDR3 length: 14 amino acids. Here the CDR3 DNA reads TGTGCCAGCCAATGGCCTTCCCCCCCCTACGAGCAGTACTTC. Its protein is CASQWPSPPYEQYF.

The chain combines TRBV19 with TRBJ1-1, with a weak D call TRBD1 (6 bases). The germline V gene encodes CDR1 LNHDA and CDR2 SQIVND (reference sequence). There are 14 residues in the CDR3. Trimming took off 6 bases at V and 0 bases at J, with 11 bases between the two ends. This CDR3 reads CASRRQAVNTEAFF. Here the CDR3 DNA reads TGTGCCAGTAGGCGACAGGCCGTGAACACTGAAGCTTTCTTT.

This clone was found once. This chain uses TRBV5-4 with TRBJ1-4; the D gene is possibly TRBD1 (5 bases). V lost 1 base and J 4 bases, leaving 11 bases between the germline ends. CDR3 length equals 15 residues. In germline, CDR1 is SGHNT, CDR2 YYREEE (reference sequence). The CDR3 region is CASSLRTGLNEKLFF. The CDR3 nucleotides are TGTGCCAGCAGCTTGCGTACAGGCCTTAATGAAAAACTGTTTTTT.

The genes are TRBV6-5 and TRBJ1-1; a weak D match, TRBD1 (5 bases). This CDR3 has 16 residues. Germline CDR1 is MNHEY and CDR2 is SVGAGI. V lost 0 bases, J lost 0 bases, and 11 bases lay in between. For the CDR3, the DNA is TGTGCCAGCAGTTACTCGTCCAGGGCCATGAACACTGAAGCTTTCTTT. Translated, it gives CASSYSSRAMNTEAFF.

The rearrangement joins TRBV24-1 to TRBJ2-3; 12 positions agree with TRBD2. With V trimmed by 3 bases and J by 1 base, 1 base remained unmatched. Germline V CDR1 and CDR2: KGHDR, SFDVKD. This CDR3 contains 16 residues. The CDR3 coding sequence is TGTGCCACCAGTGATGCTAGCGGGGGGGGCACAGATACGCAGTATTTT. Protein product: CATSDASGGGTDTQYF.

CDR3 protein: CAWSHGGGGNTIYF. The CDR3 coding sequence is TGTGCCTGGAGTCACGGTGGAGGAGGAAACACCATATATTTT. The genes are TRBV30 and TRBJ1-3; D ambiguous. The germline V and J ends were trimmed by 2 bases and 4 bases, with 12 bases remaining between them. Germline values: CDR1 GTSNPN, CDR2 SVGIG (reference sequence). This CDR3 spans 14 amino acids. Variable domain in full (rest from reference TRBV30 and TRBJ1-3): SQTIHQWPATLVQPVGSPLSLECTVEGTSNPNLYWYRQAAGRGLQLLFYSVGIGQISSEVPQNLSASRPQDRQFILSSKKLLLSDSGFYLCAWSHGGGGNTIYFGEGSWLTVV.

The chain has TRBV6-4 and TRBJ2-7; D gene ambiguous. V was clipped by 6 bases and J by 4 bases, with 22 bases between them. This CDR3 is built from 16 residues. Germline loops: CDR1 MRHNA, CDR2 SNTAGT. The CDR3 spells CASRPCPLFMVYEQYF. Written as DNA, the CDR3 is TGTGCCAGCAGGCCCTGCCCCCTATTTATGGTATACGAGCAGTACTTC.

This chain uses TRBV9 with TRBJ2-1, with TRBD2 matching over 11 bases. The CDR3 has 19 amino acids. With 3 bases clipped from V and 4 bases from J, the junction kept 15 bases outside the gene matches. Germline values: CDR1 SGDLS, CDR2 YYNGEE. CDR3 sequence: CASSARSSGTSGKYNEQFF. Written as DNA, the CDR3 is TGTGCCAGCAGCGCCCGTAGTTCAGGGACTAGCGGAAAATACAATGAGCAGTTCTTC.

This clone has a single count. The chain recombines TRBV20-1 with TRBJ1-1; the D gene is possibly TRBD1 (6 bases). V lost 6 bases and J lost 4, with 9 bases in between. CDR1 DFQATT and CDR2 SNEGSKA come from the germline V gene (reference sequence). The CDR3 has 11 amino acids. CDR3 nucleotide sequence: TGCAGTGCAAACAGGGCCACTGAAGCTTTCTTT. Translated: CSANRATEAFF.

The V gene is TRBV5-1, the J gene TRBJ1-2; 10 nucleotides match TRBD1. Losses at the gene ends were 4 bases for V and 2 bases for J; bases not matched to a gene: 2. The CDR3 is made up of 14 amino acids. CDR1 is SGHRS and CDR2 is YFSETQ in the germline V gene. CDR3 bases: TGCGCCAGCAGCGGGACAGGGGTGAACTATGGCTACACCTTC. This gives the protein CASSGTGVNYGYTF.

V usage is TRBV15 and J usage is TRBJ2-3; D perhaps matches TRBD1 (6 bases). The ends were cut back, 1 base at V and 0 bases at J, with 11 bases in the middle. CDR1 LNHNV and CDR2 YYDKDF come from the germline V gene (reference sequence). The CDR3 is made up of 16 amino acids. The chain's CDR3 is CATSRVRGPSTDTQYF. The CDR3 coding sequence is TGTGCCACCAGCAGAGTCAGGGGCCCCAGCACAGATACGCAGTATTTT.

V is TRBV5-6 and J is TRBJ2-7; 13 bases agree with TRBD2. V shed 1 base, J shed 3 bases, and the junction held 10 bases outside the gene matches. CDR3 length: 18 residues. Germline CDR1 SGHDT, CDR2 YYEEEE. This CDR3 reads CASSLWTSGRWVDYEQYF. In DNA, the CDR3 is TGTGCCAGCAGCTTGTGGACTAGCGGGAGATGGGTGGACTACGAGCAGTACTTC. Filled out from reference TRBV5-6 and TRBJ2-7, the complete variable domain reads DAGVTQSPTHLIKTRGQQVTLRCSPKSGHDTVSWYQQALGQGPQFIFQYYEEEERQRGNFPDRFSGHQFPNYSSELNVNALLLGDSALYLCASSLWTSGRWVDYEQYFGPGTRLTVT.

This clone was picked up one time. The CDR3 DNA reads as TGCGCCAGCAGCCAAGATCTCGGACTCGCAGATACGCAGTATTTT. It yields the protein CASSQDLGLADTQYF. V is TRBV4-1 and J is TRBJ2-3, with D perhaps matching TRBD2 (5 bases). The CDR3 is 15 residues long. Germline CDR1 MGHRA, CDR2 YSYEKL. The V end lost 0 bases, the J end lost 4 bases, and 11 bases lay between the germline ends.

The gene calls are TRBV2 and TRBJ1-4; D is undetermined. The length of the CDR3 is 11 residues. Trimming shortened V by 8 bases and J by 10 bases, and 11 bases separated the two germline ends. Germline CDR1 and CDR2: SNHLY and FYNNEI. For the CDR3, the DNA is TGTGCCAGCTCTGGGGAGGGAAAACTGTTTTTT. It codes for CASSGEGKLFF.

This clone was found once. The rearrangement uses TRBV27 and TRBJ1-6, with D perhaps TRBD1 (6 bases). The V gene's germline CDR1 is MNHEY and CDR2 SMNVEV (reference sequence). V lost 6 bases and J 7 bases, leaving 16 bases between the germline ends. This CDR3 is 15 amino acids long. The CDR3 bases are TGTGCCAGCAGCCCCTCGGACAGCGGAAATTCACCCCTCCACTTT. Translating it yields CASSPSDSGNSPLHF.